This entry is about one T cell receptor (beta chain). This CDR3 region has 16 residues. V lost 0 bases to trimming and J lost 0 bases, with 11 bases between them. CDR1 and CDR2 (germline): LGHDT, YNNKEL (reference sequence). This specimen comes from a study of blood T cell repertoires in COVID-19. In the study overall: Spain, Italy and the United States supplied samples that represented acute and convalescent COVID-19. T cells, B-cell-depleted T cells, or PBMCs provided the cDNA or gDNA that served as material.

Measured with immunoSEQ multiplex PCR; TCRdb has only the in-frame clones, and not every one. The sample consists of 240,000 or so clones, approximately 80% of them appearing once. The J gene is TRBJ2-5, the V gene TRBV3-1 (or the pseudogene TRBV3-2); no definite D call. The sequence was obtained from a woman aged 80 or over with acute or convalescent COVID-19. The sequenced sample consisted of peripheral blood. This CDR3 reads CASSQERYRYQETQYF. DNA for the CDR3: TGTGCCAGCAGCCAAGAGAGGTATAGGTACCAAGAGACCCAGTACTTC.